The 16 T cell receptor beta chains reported below all come from one sample, sequenced in a study of cytomegalovirus exposure and HLA in healthy donors. It was with 60 Vbeta and 13 Jbeta primers that the PCR ran. TCRdb's table, derived via immunoSEQ multiplex PCR, lists solely in-frame clones and lacks some. This sample has roughly 71,000 clones, with around 73% found just once. Material: PBMCs. The source is a girl aged 10 to 17 in good health and CMV-seropositive.

The chain is built from TRBV6-5 and TRBJ1-2; TRBD1 is a possible D gene (6 bases). The CDR3 contains 15 residues. CDR1 and CDR2 (germline): MNHEY, SVGAGI. V shed 6 bases and J shed 0 bases, with 14 bases lying between them. CDR3 nucleotides: TGTGCCAGCAGCCGGAGACAGGTTGCTAACTATGGCTACACCTTC. Protein: CASSRRQVANYGYTF.

This clone was seen more than once but under ten times. The CDR3 nucleotides read TGTGCCAGCAGTTTGACTGTTCGAGGGGGCGAGCAGTACTTC. This codes for CASSLTVRGGEQYF. This rearrangement joins TRBV6-5 to TRBJ2-7; weak D call: TRBD1 (6 bases). V was clipped by 4 bases and J by 6 bases, with 16 bases between them. The germline gives CDR1 MNHEY, CDR2 SVGAGI. CDR3 size: 14 residues.

The V and J genes are TRBV12-5 and TRBJ2-3; 7 bases fit TRBD1. The V gene's germline CDR1 is LGHNT and CDR2 FRNRAP. The CDR3 sequence is 17 residues long. Germline trimming cut 1 base from V and 1 base from J; bases unmatched to any gene: 8. The CDR3 protein is CASGLAAGGAGTDTQYF. DNA for the CDR3: TGTGCTAGTGGTTTGGCCGCAGGGGGAGCGGGCACAGATACGCAGTATTTT.

V and J are TRBV5-1 and TRBJ2-2; 8 positions match TRBD2. The J segment lost 2 bases and the V segment lost 6 bases, leaving 3 bases of the junction unmatched. This CDR3 has 14 amino acids. The V gene's germline CDR1 is SGHRS and CDR2 YFSETQ. CDR3 region: CASTLAVNTGELFF. DNA of the CDR3: TGCGCCAGCACACTAGCGGTAAACACCGGGGAGCTGTTTTTT.

This clone was observed a few times. J is TRBJ1-1 and V is TRBV6-5; D is perhaps TRBD1 (6 bases). Germline lookup yields CDR1 MNHEY and CDR2 SVGAGI. The CDR3 spans 15 residues. V was shortened by 4 bases and J by 1 base, with 13 bases between the two germline ends. The CDR3 sequence is CASSLQGFENTEAFF. The DNA of the CDR3 is TGTGCCAGCAGTTTGCAGGGGTTCGAGAACACTGAAGCTTTCTTT.

This chain connects TRBV28 to TRBJ1-2; D might be TRBD1 (5 bases). Germline V lookup: CDR1 MDHEN, CDR2 SYDVKM. The CDR3 is 12 residues long. V dropped 5 bases and J dropped 3 bases, with 7 bases sitting between them. CDR3 sequence (DNA): TGTGCCAGCAGTGCCAGGGACTATGGCTACACCTTC. Encoded protein: CASSARDYGYTF.

The J gene is TRBJ2-7, the V gene TRBV29-1; 10 bases agree with TRBD2. The V and J ends lost 4 bases and 5 bases, in that order; junction bases with no gene match: 14. CDR3 length: 16 residues. Germline V gives CDR1 SQVTM, CDR2 ANQGSEA. The CDR3 nucleotides read TGCAGCGTTGTCCAAGGCGGGGGACTAGCGACCCACGAGCAGTACTTC. Translation: CSVVQGGGLATHEQYF.

This clone was picked up a small number of times. This chain links TRBV5-4 with TRBJ2-7, with 8 bases matching TRBD1. Germline CDR1 is SGHNT and CDR2 is YYREEE (reference sequence). Losses at the gene ends were 4 bases for V and 1 base for J; bases not matched to a gene: 1. The CDR3 has 13 residues. This CDR3 is CASSRTGSYEQYF. The CDR3 region has the DNA TGTGCCAGCAGCCGGACAGGGTCCTACGAGCAGTACTTC.

The chain links TRBV30 to TRBJ2-1; tentatively, D is TRBD1 (5 bases). CDR3 length: 12 amino acids. Between the trimmed V and J ends, which lost 4 bases and 8 bases, there was a span of 12 bases. Germline values: CDR1 GTSNPN, CDR2 SVGIG (reference sequence). This CDR3 reads CAWTRAGYEQFF. The CDR3, as DNA: TGTGCCTGGACCAGGGCAGGCTATGAGCAGTTCTTC.

V is TRBV30 and J is TRBJ1-1, with D perhaps TRBD1 (5 bases). V was clipped by 3 bases and J by 6 bases, with 11 bases between them. This CDR3 is built from 12 residues. Germline CDR1 is GTSNPN and CDR2 is SVGIG (reference sequence). The CDR3 reads CAWRQVGPEAFF. In nucleotides, the CDR3 is TGTGCCTGGAGACAGGTCGGCCCTGAAGCTTTCTTT.

This clone was recorded a few times. The genes are TRBV28 and TRBJ1-1, with D maybe TRBD1 (5 bases). V was cut by 7 bases and J by 9 bases, with 24 bases left in between. CDR1 is MDHEN, CDR2 SYDVKM, per germline. The CDR3 loop spans 15 amino acids. The CDR3 is CASISSSGTGRKAFF. The CDR3 region has the DNA TGTGCCAGCATCTCAAGTTCCGGGACCGGGAGGAAAGCTTTCTTT.

The rearrangement joins TRBV4-2 to TRBJ1-5, with no clear D. The CDR3 loop spans 15 amino acids. Germline CDR1 reads LGHNA; CDR2 reads YNFKEQ. The V end lost 0 bases, the J end lost 9 bases, and 15 bases lay between the germline ends. The CDR3 is CASSQDRSGRVPQHF. DNA for the CDR3: TGTGCCAGCAGCCAAGATCGCTCCGGGAGGGTGCCCCAGCATTTT.

The chain joins TRBV5-1 to TRBJ1-1; 10 bases agree with TRBD1. The germline V gene encodes CDR1 SGHRS and CDR2 YFSETQ. The junction had 8 bases not matched to a gene; V was cut back by 1 base and J by 5 bases. The CDR3 length is 16 residues. CDR3 in DNA: TGCGCCAGCAGCTTGCCTCGGACAGGGGGGGAAACTGAAGCTTTCTTT. This sequence encodes CASSLPRTGGETEAFF.

The chain couples TRBV30 to TRBJ2-5; TRBD1 agrees at 7 bases. The CDR3 has 15 amino acids. After removal of 0 bases from V and 5 bases from J, the junction contained 9 bases not matched to a gene. CDR1 is GTSNPN and CDR2 is SVGIG in the germline V gene (reference sequence). CDR3 sequence reads: CAWSVDRAAGETQYF. In DNA, the CDR3 is TGTGCCTGGAGTGTAGACAGGGCAGCAGGGGAGACCCAGTACTTC.

For this clone: Here the CDR3 omits its conserved ending phenylalanine or tryptophan, so a read error is the likely source. No DNA is shown, since the ends of the CDR3 on it are uncertain; the CDR3 is the one TCRdb lists. The V gene is TRBV30, the J gene TRBJ1-2; whether TRBD1, the table's D call, matches the DNA was not checked. The germline gives CDR1 GTSNPN, CDR2 SVGIG (reference sequence). The CDR3 spans 11 amino acids, including both terminal residues. The CDR3 loop reads CAWSTQGRGQG.

The V and J genes are TRBV6-4 and TRBJ2-6, with D unresolved. The CDR3 covers 17 residues. V was shortened by 3 bases and J by 0 bases, with 12 bases between the two germline ends. In germline, CDR1 is MRHNA, CDR2 SNTAGT. DNA of the CDR3: TGTGCCAGCAGTGAACAGCCGGCGAGCTCTGGGGCCAACGTCCTGACTTTC. This encodes CASSEQPASSGANVLTF.